What follows describes a single T cell receptor (beta chain). The sample belongs to a study of identical twins. Trimming shortened V by 3 bases and J by 8 bases, and 20 bases separated the two germline ends. The CDR3 runs 16 residues. Germline loops: CDR1 DFQATT, CDR2 SNEGSKA (reference sequence). Via MiXCR, TCRdb re-called the 5' RACE reads, giving one row per CDR3 protein. The sample records 750,000 to 950,000 distinct CDR3 sequences, roughly an eighth being singletons. These records were also assigned to another study, of yellow fever vaccine responses in identical twins.

Input material: PBMCs. The chain employs TRBV20-1 and TRBJ1-6; D may be TRBD1 (5 bases). This receptor was obtained from a woman younger than 30 in good health. The CDR3 loop reads CSASGTLIEGYSPLHF. Here the CDR3 DNA reads TGCAGTGCTAGCGGGACTCTTATCGAGGGGTATTCACCCCTCCACTTT.